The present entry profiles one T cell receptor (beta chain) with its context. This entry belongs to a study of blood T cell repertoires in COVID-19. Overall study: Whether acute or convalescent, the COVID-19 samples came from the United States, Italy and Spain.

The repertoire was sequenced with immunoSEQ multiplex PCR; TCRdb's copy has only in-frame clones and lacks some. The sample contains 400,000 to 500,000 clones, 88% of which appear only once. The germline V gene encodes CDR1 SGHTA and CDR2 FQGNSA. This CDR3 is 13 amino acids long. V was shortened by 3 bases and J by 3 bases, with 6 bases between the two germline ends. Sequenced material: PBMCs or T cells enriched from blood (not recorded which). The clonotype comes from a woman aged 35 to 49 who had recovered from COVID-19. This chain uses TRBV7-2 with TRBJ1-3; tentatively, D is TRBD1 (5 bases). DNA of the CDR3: TGTGCCAGCAGCTTCCAGGGTGGAAACACCATATATTTT. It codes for CASSFQGGNTIYF.